Listed here is a single T cell receptor (beta chain). The same CDR3 arises from other DNA sequences in this sample as well. The junction had 4 bases not matched to a gene; V was cut back by 6 bases and J by 2 bases. CDR1 is MDHEN and CDR2 is SYDVKM in the germline V gene. The CDR3 contains 14 residues. The sample originates from a study of blood T cell repertoires in COVID-19. The overall study: T cells, B-cell-depleted T cells, or PBMCs supplied cDNA or gDNA.

Authors' methods: Quantification of nucleated cells was approximated via reference gene primer amplification. TCRdb's copy holds only in-frame clones and misses some; the assay was immunoSEQ multiplex PCR. V and J calls plus clone size are reproduced from that table; the DNA served to infer D and trimming. The sample yields 150,000 to 200,000 clones, 70% to 90% seen once. The chain links TRBV28 to TRBJ1-5, with 7 bases that match TRBD1. The specimen sequenced was peripheral blood. The clonotype was recovered from a man between 18 and 35 years old with acute or convalescent COVID-19. CDR3 sequence reads: CASSRGGGNQPQHF. Written as DNA, the CDR3 is TGTGCCAGCAGCCGAGGGGGCGGCAATCAGCCCCAGCATTTT. Supplemented by reference TRBV28 and TRBJ1-5, the full variable domain reads DVKVTQSSRYLVKRTGEKVFLECVQDMDHENMFWYRQDPGLGLRLIYFSYDVKMKEKGDIPEGYSVSREKKERFSLILESASTNQTSMYLCASSRGGGNQPQHFGDGTRLSIL.